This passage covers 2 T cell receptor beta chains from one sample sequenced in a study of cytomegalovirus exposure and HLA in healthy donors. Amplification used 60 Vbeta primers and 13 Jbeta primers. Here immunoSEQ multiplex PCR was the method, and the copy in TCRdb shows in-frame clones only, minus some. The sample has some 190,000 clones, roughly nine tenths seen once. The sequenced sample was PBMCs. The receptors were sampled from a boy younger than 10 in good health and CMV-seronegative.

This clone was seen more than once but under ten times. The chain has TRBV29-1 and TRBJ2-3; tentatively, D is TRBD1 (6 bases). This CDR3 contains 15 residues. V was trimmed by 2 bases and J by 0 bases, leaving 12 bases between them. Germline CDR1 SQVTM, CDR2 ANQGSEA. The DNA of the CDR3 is TGCAGCGTTGAAAGGGGGAAGACTAGCACAGATACGCAGTATTTT. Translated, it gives CSVERGKTSTDTQYF.

This CDR3 reads CASSEPHEQYF. CDR3 in DNA: TGTGCCAGCAGTGAACCTCACGAGCAGTACTTC. The rearrangement links TRBV6-1 to TRBJ2-7; unclear D gene. Germline V CDR1 and CDR2: MNHNS, SASEGT. CDR3 length: 11 amino acids. V lost 2 bases and J lost 5, with 4 bases in between.